The 3 T cell receptor beta chains below were found in one sample sequenced in a study of metastatic and nonmetastatic thyroid tumors. All patients were treatment-naive before thyroid surgery. TCRdb re-clonotyped the PCR reads via MiXCR. This table holds 23,000 or so clones, about 12% found once. Sequences were obtained from blood. The receptor source for this set is a female donor with papillary thyroid cancer or a benign thyroid nodule (not recorded which). Some clones in this sample may be carry-over from other donors' samples.

There are many counts of this clone. The chain combines TRBV11-1 with TRBJ2-3, with 8 nucleotides matching TRBD2. The CDR3 length is 15 residues. J lost 4 bases, V lost 1 base, and 4 bases had no gene match. Germline V gene sequence: CDR1 SGHAT, CDR2 FQDESV (reference sequence). CDR3 nucleotide sequence: TGTGCCAGCAGCTTAGTGGAGCGGGAGCCAGATACGCAGTATTTT. This gives the protein CASSLVEREPDTQYF.

J is TRBJ2-7 and V is TRBV20-1; 7 bases fit TRBD1. This CDR3 is 13 amino acids long. V shed 4 bases, J shed 4 bases, and the junction held 7 bases outside the gene matches. In germline, CDR1 is DFQATT, CDR2 SNEGSKA (reference sequence). The CDR3 DNA reads TGCAGTGCTACCGGGACAGAGACTTACGAGCAGTACTTC. Protein product: CSATGTETYEQYF.

V is TRBV3-1 and J is TRBJ2-1; TRBD2 agrees at 13 bases. This CDR3 spans 17 amino acids. CDR1 is LGHDT and CDR2 is YNNKEL in the germline V gene (reference sequence). V was pared by 4 bases and J by 8 bases, with 11 bases of the junction left unmatched. CDR3 bases: TGTGCCAGCAGCCCCACGAAACTAGCGGGAGGGCTGGATGAGCAGTTCTTC. Protein sequence: CASSPTKLAGGLDEQFF.